This entry describes one T cell receptor beta chain. Its target antigen remains unknown. No much larger clone exists at a distance of one base, and base qualities are not known. The roughly 42 donors, aged about 6 to 95 years, were systemically healthy Caucasian individuals from Russia. Each donor gave 8 to 10 milliliters of peripheral blood, drawn into EDTA-treated Vacutainer tubes. Ficoll-Paque density-gradient centrifugation was used to isolate PBMCs, with at least 6.5 million per sample. Total RNA was extracted from PBMCs with Trizol reagent, with at least 6 micrograms obtained per sample. For every donor, an aliquot of PBMCs went through flow cytometry to measure the percentages of naive CD45RAhigh/CD27high T cells. These data are taken from a study of blood T cells in healthy people across ages (dated by TCRdb to between 2014 and 2017). Regarding the complete study: Template switching captured roughly one uniquely barcoded TCR beta cDNA molecule per two T cells in model experiments. Age-related changes in TCR beta repertoire diversity were measured in the study by deep sequencing normalized with unique cDNA molecular identifiers. Four age groups were formed from the donors: young (average approximately 15 years), middle-aged (around 37), aged (approximately 60) and long-lived (about 80). For two donors (one aged 18 to 30 and one aged 80 or older), the study analyzed two additional independent replicas of 1 million unique cDNA reads from the same blood draw. Results the study describes overall, beyond this receptor: Bulk unsorted PBMC profiling prevented conclusive comparison of naive and antigen-experienced compartments. As age increased, observed TCR beta diversity per million T cells dropped in a roughly linear way, and a significant reduction was already evident by age 40. Compared with the aged group, the long-lived group had more naive CD4+ T cells, fewer expanded clones and increased TCR diversity, a pattern suggesting age selection. Donor CMV infection status was unknown, potentially confounding age-related changes in expanded clonotypes. The percentage of naive T cells measured by flow cytometry correlated strongly with observed TCR beta diversity. Estimates of total diversity based on one million sequenced T cells were considered lower bounds and underestimates.

Trimmed from V: 6 bases; trimmed from J: 3 bases; junction bases lacking a gene match: 18. The CDR3 goes from the cysteine to the phenylalanine over 18 residues. Of the read, only the CDR3 DNA is kept; its 54 bases are in frame from base 1. CDR1 and CDR2 are drawn from the germline V gene: SQVTM, ANQGSEA. Library creation used 5' RACE. Sequencing was carried out with an Illumina HiSeq 2500. A second roughly 6 to 12 cycle PCR used a sample-barcoded 5' primer and a J-beta primer mix. A unique molecular identifier was introduced onto each TCR beta cDNA molecule by a template-switch 5' adaptor carrying 12 random nucleotides. Each sample yielded at least 2.5 million CDR3-containing paired-end reads. All of the RNA was converted into first-strand cDNA using the Mint cDNA synthesis kit, with a TRBC-specific oligonucleotide serving as the primer. All cDNA was treated with uracil-DNA glycosylase and then went through a first 18-cycle PCR with the universal primers M1SS and BC2_uni_R. Concerning the study's data processing: For normalization, 1 million high-quality reads were randomly selected from each sample, with every read carrying a distinct molecular identifier. Instead of being binned into consensus sequences, reads that shared molecular identifiers were thrown out. MiTCR, set to a Q25 quality threshold and the strictest error-elimination algorithm, was used for CDR3 identification, clonotype clustering and error correction. A nonparametric unseen species model with Euler transformation was used to estimate a lower bound on total TCR beta diversity. TCRdb reworked the public reads: Q25 trimming with fastp, MiXCR clone assembly, productive beta chains retained. Merged by CDR3 protein, the rows form single entries marked with the most common genes and DNA. These V and J calls originate from TCRdb's pipeline instead of the authors' own analysis. For this sample there are about 560,000 distinct CDR3 sequences; 27% appear just once. The ten largest clones add up to under 4.5% of the sample.

Separately, the same data were catalogued under a study of T cells of mothers and their children. Drawing on the second study: Nine systemically healthy Caucasian individuals, comprising three mothers and their six children, were included as donors. cDNA synthesis used all of the extracted RNA, with 1.5 ug of RNA in each 15 ul reaction. In the second PCR, sample barcodes and 2-4 random nucleotides were introduced via the M1S primer. Over 9.5 million TCR beta CDR3 reads came from each mother, compared with about 3 million reads from each child. In both related and unrelated pairs, thymic selection shapes the output of TCR recombination in a similar way, with inherited differences having only a minor effect. Normalized repertoire overlap in related mother-child pairs was always slightly higher than in unrelated mother-child pairs, but the difference was never significant. Persistent microchimeric T cell clones were not detected, at a sensitivity of approximately 98 clones per million clonotypes. Deep NGS was used in the study to compare the TCR beta repertoires of mothers and children and to look for features that separate related mother-child pairs from unrelated individuals. On average, the children were approximately 11 +/- 4 years old, while the mothers were about 37 +/- 4 years old. After adapter ligation with NEBNext reagents, the libraries were sequenced on Illumina HiSeq 2000 with 100+100 nt paired-end reads. Mother and child libraries were prepared a month apart and sequenced in separate runs to prevent cross-contamination. For each donor, somewhere between about 450,000 and 2,000,000 distinct TCR beta clonotypes were identified. Naive TCR beta clonotypes were estimated from low-frequency clonotypes matched to each donor's FACS-determined naive share, without sorting.

Sequencing was performed on blood. This sequence originates from a boy between 2 and 10 years old in good health. The chain uses TRBV29-1 and TRBJ1-5, with 9 central nucleotides matching TRBD1. In nucleotide form, the sequence is TGCAGCGTCCGAGATCCGGGACAGGGTTTTTTTTTCAATCAGCCCCAGCATTTT. It encodes CSVRDPGQGFFFNQPQHF.